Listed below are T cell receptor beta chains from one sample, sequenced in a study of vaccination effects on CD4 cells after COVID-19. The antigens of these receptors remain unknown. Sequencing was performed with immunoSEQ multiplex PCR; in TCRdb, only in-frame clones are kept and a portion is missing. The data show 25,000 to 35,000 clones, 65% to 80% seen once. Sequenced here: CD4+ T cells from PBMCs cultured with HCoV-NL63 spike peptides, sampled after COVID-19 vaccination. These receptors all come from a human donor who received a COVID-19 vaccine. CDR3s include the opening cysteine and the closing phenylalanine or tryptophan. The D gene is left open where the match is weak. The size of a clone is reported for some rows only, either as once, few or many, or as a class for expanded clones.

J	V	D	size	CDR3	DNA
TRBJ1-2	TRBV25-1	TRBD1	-	CASSDLTGPLGGYTF	TGTGCCAGCAGTGATCTGACAGGGCCCCTAGGGGGCTACACCTTC
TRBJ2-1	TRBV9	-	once	CASRPTGVPYNEQFF	TGTGCCAGCAGGCCGACAGGTGTTCCCTACAATGAGCAGTTCTTC
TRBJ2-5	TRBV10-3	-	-	CAISGGAGETQYF	TGTGCCATCAGTGGGGGGGCCGGAGAGACCCAGTACTTC
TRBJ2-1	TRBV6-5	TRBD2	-	CASSGREGSLRAQFF	TGTGCCAGCAGCGGGCGGGAGGGTTCATTGCGGGCGCAGTTCTTC
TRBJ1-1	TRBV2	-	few	CASSESLAEAFF	TGTGCCAGCAGTGAGAGTCTCGCTGAAGCTTTCTTT
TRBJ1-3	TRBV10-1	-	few	CASSGGSGNTIYF	TGCGCCAGCAGTGGGGGCTCTGGAAACACCATATATTTT
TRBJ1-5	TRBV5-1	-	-	CASSFEVDQPQHF	TGCGCCAGCAGCTTTGAAGTCGATCAGCCCCAGCATTTT
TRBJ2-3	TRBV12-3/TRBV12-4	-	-	CASGYGDADTQYF	TGTGCCAGCGGTTATGGGGACGCAGATACGCAGTATTTT
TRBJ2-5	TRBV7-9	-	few	CASRYQETQYF	TGTGCCAGCCGGTACCAAGAGACCCAGTACTTC
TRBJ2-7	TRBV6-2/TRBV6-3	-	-	CASSYGGQDYEQYF	TGTGCCAGCAGTTATGGGGGACAAGACTACGAGCAGTACTTC
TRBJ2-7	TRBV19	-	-	CASRASGRSFYEQYF	TGTGCCAGTCGAGCGTCAGGACGGAGTTTCTACGAGCAGTACTTC
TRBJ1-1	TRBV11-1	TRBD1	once	CASSGGQMNTEAFF	TGTGCCAGCAGCGGGGGACAGATGAACACTGAAGCTTTCTTT
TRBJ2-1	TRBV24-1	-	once	CATSEGSYNEQFF	TGTGCCACCAGTGAGGGGTCTTACAATGAGCAGTTCTTC
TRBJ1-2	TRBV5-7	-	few	CASSLIPILGYTF	TGTGCCAGCAGCTTGATCCCTATCCTTGGCTACACCTTC
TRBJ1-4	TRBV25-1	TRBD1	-	CASSELMGQGVELFF	TGTGCCAGCAGTGAACTGATGGGACAGGGGGTGGAACTGTTTTTT
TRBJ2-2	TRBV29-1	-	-	CSVEEYRDTGELFF	TGCAGCGTTGAAGAATACAGGGATACCGGGGAGCTGTTTTTT
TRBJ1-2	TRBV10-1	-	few	CASSESTDSYGYTF	TGCGCCAGCAGTGAGTCCACGGACAGCTATGGCTACACCTTC
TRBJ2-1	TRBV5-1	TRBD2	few	CASSPTGLAGAYNEQFF	TGCGCCAGCAGCCCTACCGGACTAGCGGGAGCCTACAATGAGCAGTTCTTC
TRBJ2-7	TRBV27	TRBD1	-	CASSFRPTGGHEQYF	TGTGCCAGCAGTTTCCGCCCGACAGGGGGCCACGAGCAGTACTTC
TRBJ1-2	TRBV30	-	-	CAWSVRMSDYGYTF	TGTGCCTGGAGTGTACGTATGAGTGACTATGGCTACACCTTC
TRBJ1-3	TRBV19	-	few	CASGDDRNRLGGNTIYF	TGTGCCAGTGGGGACGATCGGAATCGGCTTGGTGGAAACACCATATATTTT
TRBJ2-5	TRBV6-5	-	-	CASSYSPMASQETQYF	TGTGCCAGCAGTTACTCTCCGATGGCCAGCCAAGAGACCCAGTACTTC
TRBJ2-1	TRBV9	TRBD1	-	CASSARSFGTGANEQFF	TGTGCCAGCAGCGCCCGTAGTTTCGGGACAGGGGCGAATGAGCAGTTCTTC
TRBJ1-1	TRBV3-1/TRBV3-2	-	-	CASSQDLRTKRRFGTEAFF	TGTGCCAGCAGCCAAGATCTTAGGACAAAAAGGAGGTTTGGCACTGAAGCTTTCTTT